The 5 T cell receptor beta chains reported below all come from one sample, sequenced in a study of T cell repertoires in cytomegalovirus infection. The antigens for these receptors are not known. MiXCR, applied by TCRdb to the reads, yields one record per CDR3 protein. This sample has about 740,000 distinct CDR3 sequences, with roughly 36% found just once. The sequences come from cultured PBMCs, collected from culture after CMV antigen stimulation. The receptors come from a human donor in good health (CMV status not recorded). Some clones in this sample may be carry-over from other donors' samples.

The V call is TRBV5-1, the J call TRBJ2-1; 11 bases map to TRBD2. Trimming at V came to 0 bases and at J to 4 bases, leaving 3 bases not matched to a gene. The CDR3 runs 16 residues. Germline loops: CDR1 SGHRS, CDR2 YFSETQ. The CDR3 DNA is TGCGCCAGCAGCTTGGGGGGACTAGCGGATTACAATGAGCAGTTCTTC. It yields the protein CASSLGGLADYNEQFF.

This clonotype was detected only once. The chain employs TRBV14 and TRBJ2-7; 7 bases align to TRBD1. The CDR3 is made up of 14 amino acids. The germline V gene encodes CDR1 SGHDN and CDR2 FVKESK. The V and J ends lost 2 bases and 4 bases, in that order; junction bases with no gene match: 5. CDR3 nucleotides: TGTGCCAGCAGCCAAAGGGGGCTCGGGTACGAGCAGTACTTC. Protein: CASSQRGLGYEQYF.

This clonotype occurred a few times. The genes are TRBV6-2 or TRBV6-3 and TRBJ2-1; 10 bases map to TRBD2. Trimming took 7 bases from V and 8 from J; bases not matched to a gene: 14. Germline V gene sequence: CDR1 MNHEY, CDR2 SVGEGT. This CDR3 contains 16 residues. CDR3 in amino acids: CASTQRGGLASHEQFF. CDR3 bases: TGTGCCAGCACCCAGAGAGGGGGACTAGCGTCCCATGAGCAGTTCTTC.

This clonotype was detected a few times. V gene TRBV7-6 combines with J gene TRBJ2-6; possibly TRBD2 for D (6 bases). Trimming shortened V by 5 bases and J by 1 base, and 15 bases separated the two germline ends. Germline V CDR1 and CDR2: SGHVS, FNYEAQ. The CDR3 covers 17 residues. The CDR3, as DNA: TGTGCCAGCAGCCCGGGGACTGGTCTTTCTGGGGCCAACGTCCTGACTTTC. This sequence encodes CASSPGTGLSGANVLTF.

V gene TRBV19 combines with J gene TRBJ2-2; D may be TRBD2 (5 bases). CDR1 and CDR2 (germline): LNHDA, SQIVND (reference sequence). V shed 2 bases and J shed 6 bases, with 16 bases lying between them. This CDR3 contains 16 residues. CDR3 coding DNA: TGTGCCAGTAGTATATTCGCCGGGATCTCGGCCGGGGAGCTGTTTTTT. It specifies CASSIFAGISAGELFF.